This TCR beta chain emerged from a study of blood T cell repertoires in COVID-19. Study in general: The cDNA or gDNA used as material had been derived from T cells, B-cell-depleted T cells, or PBMCs.

As processed by the authors: The authors estimated nucleated cell counts from reference gene primer amplification. Only in-frame clones appear in the TCRdb table, and some are missing; sequencing was by immunoSEQ multiplex PCR. Clone size and the V and J calls come from that table; the DNA yielded D and trimming. Counted here are about 180,000 clones, approximately 85% occurring once; the ten biggest clones make up over 2.5%. Looked up from germline, CDR1 is SGHDN and CDR2 is FVKESK. V was clipped by 6 bases and J by 6 bases; unmatched bases: 5. The CDR3 runs to 14 residues. The sequence was collected from a man in his 60s with acute or convalescent COVID-19. The chain couples TRBV14 to TRBJ2-2; 9 bases fit TRBD2. Sequenced sample: peripheral blood. The CDR3: CASRLAGVAGELFF. The CDR3 DNA follows: TGTGCCAGCAGATTAGCGGGAGTTGCCGGGGAGCTGTTTTTT.